This TCR beta chain derives from a study of blood T cells in healthy people across ages (dated by TCRdb to between 2015 and 2016). Regarding the complete study: Template switching captured roughly one uniquely barcoded TCR beta cDNA molecule per two T cells in model experiments. To track age-related changes in TCR beta repertoire diversity, the study relied on deep sequencing normalized with unique cDNA molecular identifiers. The donors were split into four age groups: young (average around 15 years), middle-aged (about 40), aged (roughly 68) and long-lived (over 80). To avoid experimental bias, donors of different ages were spread randomly across the sequencing lanes. Using the same blood draw, the study looked at two additional independent replicas of 1 million unique cDNA reads for two donors, one aged 18 to 30 and the other aged 80 or older. General study outcomes and caveats: Donor CMV infection status was unknown, potentially confounding age-related changes in expanded clonotypes. Compared with the aged group, the long-lived group had more naive CD4+ T cells, fewer expanded clones and increased TCR diversity, suggesting age selection. Observed TCR beta diversity per million T cells fell roughly linearly with age, and a significant reduction was already apparent by age around 44. Observed TCR beta diversity correlated strongly with the percentage of naive T cells measured by flow cytometry. Total diversity estimates from one million sequenced T cells were considered lower bounds and underestimates. Since profiling was done on bulk unsorted PBMCs, naive and antigen-experienced compartments could not be conclusively compared.

The library came from 5' RACE. Data came from an Illumina HiSeq 2500. A second about 7 to 12 cycle PCR used a sample-barcoded 5' primer and a J-beta primer mix. Each TCR beta cDNA molecule received a unique molecular identifier from a template-switch 5' adaptor carrying 12 random nucleotides. Each sample yielded at least 2.5 million CDR3-containing paired-end reads. The Mint cDNA synthesis kit, primed by a TRBC-specific oligonucleotide, was used to synthesize first-strand cDNA from all RNA. Following uracil-DNA glycosylase treatment, a first 18-cycle PCR with universal primers M1SS and BC2_uni_R was performed on all cDNA. In the original analysis: For normalization, 1 million high-quality reads, each with a distinct molecular identifier, were randomly selected from each sample. Instead of being binned into consensus sequences, reads with shared molecular identifiers were discarded. MiTCR, with a Q25 quality threshold and the strictest error-elimination algorithm, was used for CDR3 identification, clonotype clustering and error correction. A nonparametric unseen species model with Euler transformation was used to estimate lower-bound total TCR beta diversity. Clones were called with MiXCR by TCRdb after fastp trimmed the public reads at Q25, and only in-frame beta chains were retained. Entries that share a CDR3 protein sequence are merged under the most common genes and DNA. TCRdb, not the authors, supplied the V and J calls. This sample gives around 600,000 distinct CDR3 sequences in total; around half of them show up just once. Around 23% of the sample belongs to the ten largest clones.

The approximately 41 donors, aged about 6 to 100 years, were systemically healthy Caucasian individuals from Russia. Each donor gave about 11 milliliters of peripheral blood, drawn into EDTA-treated Vacutainer tubes. Ficoll-Paque density-gradient centrifugation was used to isolate PBMCs, with at least 7 million per sample. Trizol reagent was used to extract total RNA from PBMCs, with at least 6 micrograms per sample. For every donor, flow cytometry on a PBMC aliquot measured the percentage of naive CD45RAhigh/CD27high T cells. In regard to this clonotype: Its antigen remains undetermined. It has no much larger one-base neighbor in the sample; base qualities were not kept.

For this chain, trimming is 5 bases at the V end and 4 bases at the J end, and the number of junction bases without a gene match is 10. The CDR3 covers 16 residues, taking in both the cysteine and the phenylalanine. Here the CDR3 DNA is all that survives: 48 bases in frame from base 1. In the germline V gene, CDR1 corresponds to SGHTA and CDR2 to FQGNSA. The chain couples TRBV7-2 to TRBJ2-3; the junction holds 9 bases that match TRBD2. This clonotype was sampled from a man older than 75 in good health. The sequenced sample consisted of blood. The CDR3 region reads CASSVVGSGSSDTQYF. The nucleotide sequence is TGTGCCAGCAGCGTAGTCGGTAGCGGGAGCTCAGATACGCAGTATTTT.